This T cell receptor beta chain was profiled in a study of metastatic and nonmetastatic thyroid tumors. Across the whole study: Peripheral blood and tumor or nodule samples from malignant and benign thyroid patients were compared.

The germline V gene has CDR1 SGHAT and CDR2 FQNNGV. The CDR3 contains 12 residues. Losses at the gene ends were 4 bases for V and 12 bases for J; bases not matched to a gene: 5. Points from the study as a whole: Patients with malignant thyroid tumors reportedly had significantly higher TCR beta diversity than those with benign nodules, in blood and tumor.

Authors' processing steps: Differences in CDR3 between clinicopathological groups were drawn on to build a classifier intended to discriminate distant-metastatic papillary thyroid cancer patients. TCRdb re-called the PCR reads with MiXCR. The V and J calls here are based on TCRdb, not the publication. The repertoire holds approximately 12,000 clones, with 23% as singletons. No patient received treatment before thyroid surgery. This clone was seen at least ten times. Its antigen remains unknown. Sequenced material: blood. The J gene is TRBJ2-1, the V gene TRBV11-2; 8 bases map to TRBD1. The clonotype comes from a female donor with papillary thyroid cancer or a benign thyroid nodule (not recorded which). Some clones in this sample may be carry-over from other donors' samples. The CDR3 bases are TGTGCCAGCAGCTCCCAGACAGGGGTGCAGTTCTTC. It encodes CASSSQTGVQFF.